This T cell receptor beta chain originates from a study of immune heterogeneity within non-small cell lung tumors. Findings of the study overall: Comparison across individual patients showed largely distinct high-frequency T-cell receptor beta clonotypes. Within a patient, dominant CDR3 beta clonotypes were shared across sites, though different locations had unique frequent clones.

This clonotype is medium-sized (0.01 to 0.1%) in the sample. Antigen unknown. Amplifying TCR beta CDR3 involved multiplex PCR carried out with 32 V and 13 J primers. TCRdb fed the multiplex PCR reads into MiXCR, producing one record per CDR3 protein. The sample carries 2,000 or so distinct CDR3 sequences, roughly 22% recorded once. Germline V gene lookup returns CDR1 MGHRA and CDR2 YSYEKL. The CDR3 is 11 amino acids. The ends were cut back, 7 bases at V and 11 bases at J, with 14 bases in the middle. Template came from bulk tumor genomic DNA, at approximately 600 ng per sample. Several biopsies per primary tumor were taken during surgery, spaced as far apart as possible. It was patients with untreated, newly diagnosed non-small cell lung cancer who underwent curative surgery. The donors had newly diagnosed non-small cell lung cancer and underwent surgery intended to cure it.

The source is a woman between 50 and 59 years old with non-small cell lung cancer. The sequenced sample consisted of lung tumor tissue. V is TRBV4-1 and J is TRBJ1-1; D is unclear. CDR3 coding DNA: TGCGCCAGCAATTCGGGGTTCGAGGCTTTCTTT. Protein: CASNSGFEAFF.